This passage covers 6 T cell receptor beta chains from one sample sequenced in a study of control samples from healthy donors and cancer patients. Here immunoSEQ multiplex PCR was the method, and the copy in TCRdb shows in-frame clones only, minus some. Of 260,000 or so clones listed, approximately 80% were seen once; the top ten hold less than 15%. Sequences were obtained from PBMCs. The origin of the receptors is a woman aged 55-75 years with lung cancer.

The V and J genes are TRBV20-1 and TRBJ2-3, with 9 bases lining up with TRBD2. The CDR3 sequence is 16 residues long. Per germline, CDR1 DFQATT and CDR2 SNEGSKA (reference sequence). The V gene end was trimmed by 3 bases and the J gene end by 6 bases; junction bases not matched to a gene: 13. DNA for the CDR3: TGCAGTGCTAGTTCTAGGCGGGAGGGCCGCTGGGATACGCAGTATTTT. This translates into CSASSRREGRWDTQYF.

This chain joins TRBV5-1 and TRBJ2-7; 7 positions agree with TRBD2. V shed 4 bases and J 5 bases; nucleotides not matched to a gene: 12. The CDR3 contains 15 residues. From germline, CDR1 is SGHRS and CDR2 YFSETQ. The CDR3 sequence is CASSAGGGSWDEQYF. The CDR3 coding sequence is TGCGCCAGCAGCGCTGGCGGGGGATCGTGGGACGAGCAGTACTTC.

The CDR3 DNA sequence: TGTGCCAGTACAGAAGCTAACTATGGCTACACCTTC. This sequence encodes CASTEANYGYTF. The chain is built from TRBV19 and TRBJ1-2; D unclear. The germline CDR1 and CDR2 sequences are LNHDA and SQIVND (reference sequence). Between the trimmed V and J ends, which lost 7 bases and 0 bases, there was a span of 6 bases. The CDR3 consists of 12 residues.

The CDR3 bases are TGTGCCAGCAGCCCCGTAGGGAATTCGGGTCGTCTCGAAGCTTTCTTT. Encoded protein: CASSPVGNSGRLEAFF. This sequence joins TRBV5-8 and TRBJ1-1; D gene uncertain. This CDR3 spans 16 amino acids. Trimming removed 4 bases at V and 8 bases at J, with 24 bases between. CDR1 is SGHTS and CDR2 is YDEGEE in the germline V gene.

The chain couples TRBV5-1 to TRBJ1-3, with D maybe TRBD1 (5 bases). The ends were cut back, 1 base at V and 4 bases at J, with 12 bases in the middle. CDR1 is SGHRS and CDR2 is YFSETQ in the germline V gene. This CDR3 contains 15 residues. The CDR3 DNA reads TGCGCCAGCAGCTTGATGGGGGAGCGAGGAAACACCATATATTTT. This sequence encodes CASSLMGERGNTIYF.

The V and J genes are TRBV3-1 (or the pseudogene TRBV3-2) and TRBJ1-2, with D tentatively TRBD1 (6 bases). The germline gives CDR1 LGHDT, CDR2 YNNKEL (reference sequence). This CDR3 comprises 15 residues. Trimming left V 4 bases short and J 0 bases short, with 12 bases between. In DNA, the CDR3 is TGTGCCAGCAGCCGCGGGACACCCGCTAACTATGGCTACACCTTC. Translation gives CASSRGTPANYGYTF.